Listed here are 29 T cell receptor beta chains from one sample, sequenced in a study of blood T cells in healthy people across ages. Sample-barcoded 5' priming and a J-beta primer mix drove a second PCR of roughly 6 to 12 cycles. TCRdb ran MiXCR on the 5' RACE reads and lists one entry per CDR3 protein. The table lists 1.5 million to 2 million distinct CDR3 sequences, approximately 50% of them singletons, with approximately 2.1% in the top ten. Sequencing was carried out using blood. Every receptor here comes from a woman between 40 and 50 years old in good health.

The chain uses TRBV27 and TRBJ2-1; 12 bases fit TRBD1. The J call is uncertain, as TRBJ2-7 better fits the DNA end. Germline CDR1 MNHEY, CDR2 SMNVEV (reference sequence). This CDR3 has 15 residues. The CDR3 DNA is TGTGCCAGCAGTTACACCGGGACAGGGGGCAATGAGCAGTACTTC. Its protein is CASSYTGTGGNEQYF.

The CDR3 loop is CATSRDPPPDMNTEAFF. The CDR3 coding sequence is TGTGCCACCAGCAGAGATCCCCCCCCCGACATGAACACTGAAGCTTTCTTT. The chain employs TRBV15 and TRBJ1-1; D gene unclear. This CDR3 is built from 17 residues. Germline V CDR1 and CDR2: LNHNV, YYDKDF (reference sequence). Deletions cut 0 bases from V and 0 bases from J, with 14 bases between.

V is TRBV20-1 and J is TRBJ1-2; D possibly corresponds to TRBD1 (5 bases). V was clipped by 3 bases and J by 5 bases, with 10 bases between them. Germline lookup yields CDR1 DFQATT and CDR2 SNEGSKA (reference sequence). The CDR3 sequence is 12 residues long. The CDR3 spells CSASQGVYGYTF. The CDR3 nucleotides are TGCAGTGCTAGCCAGGGCGTTTATGGCTACACCTTC.

The table lists this clonotype with a few counts. The V gene is TRBV11-2, the J gene TRBJ2-5, with 11 bases matching TRBD1. The J call may be wrong; the DNA end is better matched by TRBJ2-7. The CDR3 length is 17 residues. CDR1 and CDR2 from the germline V gene are SGHAT and FQNNGV. The CDR3 DNA sequence: TGTGCCAGCAGCATGAGGACAGGGGGCGCACCTGTCTACGAGCAGTACTTC. This gives the protein CASSMRTGGAPVYEQYF.

A few counts support this clonotype. The genes are TRBV6-6 and TRBJ2-4; possible D gene TRBD2, 5 bases. The end of the DNA fits TRBJ2-5 better, so the J call may be wrong. The CDR3 has 13 residues. Germline V gene data show CDR1 as MNHNY and CDR2 as SVGAGI (reference sequence). The chain's CDR3 is CASSYVGEETQYF. The CDR3 DNA reads as TGTGCCAGCAGTTACGTCGGGGAAGAGACCCAGTACTTC.

This clonotype appeared once. V usage is TRBV5-1 and J usage is TRBJ2-3; 7 nucleotides match TRBD1. Losses at the gene ends were 4 bases for V and 8 bases for J; bases not matched to a gene: 10. CDR1 and CDR2 (germline): SGHRS, YFSETQ. The CDR3 spans 14 residues. CDR3 DNA sequence: TGCGCCAGCAGCCATGGACAGGCGATAGGTACGCAGTATTTT. It is translated as CASSHGQAIGTQYF.

The table lists this clonotype with a few counts. The gene calls are TRBV15 and TRBJ2-3; D not resolved. Germline-derived CDR1 and CDR2 are LNHNV and YYDKDF (reference sequence). The CDR3 length is 13 residues. V was cut by 2 bases and J by 6 bases, with 9 bases left in between. The CDR3 DNA is TGTGCCACCAGCAGACCCCCATCCGATACGCAGTATTTT. Its translation: CATSRPPSDTQYF.

The genes are TRBV6-5 and TRBJ1-2; D gene ambiguous. Between the trimmed V and J ends, which lost 7 bases and 5 bases, there was a span of 17 bases. The germline CDR1 and CDR2 sequences are MNHEY and SVGAGI. This CDR3 region has 14 residues. The CDR3 DNA reads as TGTGCCAGCACTTCCACGTGGCAGAAGTATGGCTACACCTTC. Its translation is CASTSTWQKYGYTF.

V gene TRBV7-9 combines with J gene TRBJ1-1; TRBD1 aligns across 10 bases. Trimming cost V 3 bases and J 0 bases; bases outside gene matches: 13. Germline V lookup: CDR1 SEHNR, CDR2 FQNEAQ (reference sequence). The CDR3 is 19 amino acids. The CDR3 here is CASSFSGPDRGKLNTEAFF. In DNA, the CDR3 is TGTGCCAGCAGCTTTAGCGGACCGGACAGGGGGAAATTGAACACTGAAGCTTTCTTT.

This clonotype has only a few counts. J is TRBJ2-3 and V is TRBV9, with unresolved D. The CDR3 contains 13 residues. The germline V gene encodes CDR1 SGDLS and CDR2 YYNGEE. V lost 2 bases to trimming and J lost 3 bases, with 7 bases between them. CDR3 loop: CASSVIATDTQYF. As DNA, the CDR3 is TGTGCCAGCAGCGTCATCGCGACAGATACGCAGTATTTT.

The rearrangement uses TRBV28 and TRBJ2-3, with 8 nucleotides matching TRBD1. After removal of 5 bases from V and 3 bases from J, the junction contained 7 bases not matched to a gene. Germline assignment: CDR1 MDHEN and CDR2 SYDVKM. This CDR3 region has 15 residues. CDR3 nucleotides: TGTGCCAGCAGTACGGGACAGGTCCTAACAGATACGCAGTATTTT. Its protein product is CASSTGQVLTDTQYF.

A few counts support this clonotype. The rearrangement joins TRBV3-1 to TRBJ2-5; D possibly corresponds to TRBD2 (7 bases). Germline V gene lookup returns CDR1 LGHDT and CDR2 YNNKEL (reference sequence). The V gene lost 0 bases and the J gene lost 6 bases, with 14 bases spanning the gap. The CDR3 covers 15 residues. In nucleotides, the CDR3 is TGTGCCAGCAGCCAAGATATACAGGGAGGGCAGACCCAGTACTTC. Protein sequence: CASSQDIQGGQTQYF.

In regard to this clonotype: At one of its ends the junction is not consistent with the germline gene, which may arise from a read error. This sequence joins TRBV20-1 and TRBJ1-2; 8 bases map to TRBD1. This CDR3 contains 15 residues. Looked up from germline, CDR1 is DFQATT and CDR2 is SNEGSKA (reference sequence). CDR3 nucleotides: TGCAATGCTCGTCTTCGCGGACAGGGAGGCTATGGCCACACCTTC. This gives the protein CNARLRGQGGYGHTF.

V gene TRBV7-9 combines with J gene TRBJ1-2, with D tentatively TRBD1 (6 bases). There are 13 residues in the CDR3. V gave up 5 bases and J gave up 7 bases, with 14 bases separating them. Per germline, CDR1 SEHNR and CDR2 FQNEAQ (reference sequence). The CDR3 spells CASSIAGVGGYTF. CDR3 DNA: TGTGCCAGCAGCATCGCAGGGGTGGGTGGCTACACCTTC.

V and J are TRBV29-1 and TRBJ2-5, with 8 bases matching TRBD2. The assigned J gene may be wrong: the sequence end matches TRBJ2-7 better. The germline CDR1 and CDR2 sequences are SQVTM and ANQGSEA. CDR3 length: 13 residues. CDR3 amino acids: CSVVTSGSYEQYF. Written as DNA, the CDR3 is TGCAGCGTTGTAACGAGCGGGAGCTACGAGCAGTACTTC.

The genes are TRBV10-3 and TRBJ2-3; 11 bases line up with TRBD2. The length of the CDR3 is 16 residues. The germline gives CDR1 ENHRY, CDR2 SYGVKD. V was clipped by 2 bases and J by 4 bases; unmatched bases: 5. The CDR3 sequence is CAISELASGGSDTQYF. The CDR3 bases are TGTGCCATCAGTGAGCTGGCTAGCGGGGGGTCAGATACGCAGTATTTT.

The gene calls are TRBV6-4 and TRBJ2-1; 8 nucleotides align to TRBD2. Germline V gene sequence: CDR1 MRHNA, CDR2 SNTAGT. The junction had 11 bases not matched to a gene; V was cut back by 0 bases and J by 7 bases. This CDR3 contains 17 residues. The CDR3 loop is CASSDSLRGGSRNEQFF. CDR3 DNA sequence: TGTGCCAGCAGTGACTCCCTTCGGGGGGGAAGTAGAAATGAGCAGTTCTTC.

This clonotype was seen a handful of times. J is TRBJ2-3 and V is TRBV4-1, with 7 bases matching TRBD2. V dropped 6 bases and J dropped 2; count of bases not matched to a gene: 5. The germline CDR1 and CDR2 sequences are MGHRA and YSYEKL. The CDR3 contains 14 residues. The CDR3 spells CASSPGLNTDTQYF. The CDR3 bases are TGCGCCAGCAGTCCGGGACTAAACACAGATACGCAGTATTTT.

In this sample, this clonotype turned up a few times. As DNA, the CDR3 is TGTGCCATCAACGGACAGGGCGTCTACGAGCAGTACTTC. Encoded protein: CAINGQGVYEQYF. The chain is built from TRBV10-3 and TRBJ2-7; 8 bases agree with TRBD1. Germline values: CDR1 ENHRY, CDR2 SYGVKD. Losses at the gene ends were 7 bases for V and 3 bases for J; bases not matched to a gene: 5. The CDR3 sequence is 13 residues long.

This clonotype is a singleton in its sample. J is TRBJ2-5 and V is TRBV14, with D perhaps assigned TRBD1 or TRBD2 (7 bases each). Trimming shortened V by 5 bases and J by 4 bases, and 17 bases separated the two germline ends. CDR3 size: 15 residues. Germline CDR1 and CDR2: SGHDN and FVKESK. The CDR3 region has the DNA TGTGCCAGCAGCTCAGGGGGGGCCATCGGAGAGACCCAGTACTTC. This encodes CASSSGGAIGETQYF.

The rearrangement uses TRBV28 and TRBJ1-5; D remains ambiguous. V shed 1 base and J shed 9 bases, with 4 bases lying between them. CDR3 length: 11 residues. Germline assignment: CDR1 MDHEN and CDR2 SYDVKM. This CDR3 reads CASSLFGPQHF. The CDR3 nucleotides are TGTGCCAGCAGTTTATTCGGGCCCCAGCATTTT.

The V gene is TRBV28, the J gene TRBJ2-7, with 9 bases lining up with TRBD1. Trimming took 6 bases from V and 1 from J; bases not matched to a gene: 16. This CDR3 spans 18 amino acids. Germline V lookup: CDR1 MDHEN, CDR2 SYDVKM. The CDR3 DNA reads as TGTGCCAGCAGGCGCGGGGGCCTCGGGACAGGGTTTTCCTACGAGCAGTACTTC. Translating gives CASRRGGLGTGFSYEQYF.

The chain couples TRBV6-5 to TRBJ2-1; TRBD2 aligns across 12 bases. Per the germline V gene, CDR1 is MNHEY and CDR2 is SVGAGI. With V trimmed by 0 bases and J by 7 bases, 7 bases remained unmatched. This CDR3 comprises 17 residues. CDR3 in amino acids: CASSYSRVLAGGNEQFF. Here the CDR3 DNA reads TGTGCCAGCAGTTACTCGAGGGTACTAGCGGGGGGAAATGAGCAGTTCTTC.

This chain links TRBV2 with TRBJ2-3; 8 bases are shared with TRBD1. In germline, CDR1 is SNHLY, CDR2 FYNNEI. The CDR3 has 12 residues. V gave up 8 bases and J gave up 5 bases; unmatched junction bases: 3. The CDR3 loop reads CASVGTGDTQYF. The CDR3 DNA sequence: TGTGCCAGCGTAGGGACAGGAGATACGCAGTATTTT. Combining the CDR3 with reference TRBV2 and TRBJ2-3 gives the whole variable domain EPEVTQTPSHQVTQMGQEVILRCVPISNHLYFYWYRQILGQKVEFLVSFYNNEISEKSEIFDDQFSVERPDGSNFTLKIRSTKLEDSAMYFCASVGTGDTQYFGPGTRLTVL.

This clonotype was seen a handful of times. The rearrangement uses TRBV6-5 and TRBJ2-1; maybe TRBD1 (6 bases). Trimming cost V 2 bases and J 5 bases, with 13 bases left between them. Germline V gene data show CDR1 as MNHEY and CDR2 as SVGAGI. The CDR3 consists of 15 residues. The CDR3 loop is CASSYGTHSNNEQFF. In DNA form, the CDR3 reads TGTGCCAGCAGTTACGGGACACATTCAAACAATGAGCAGTTCTTC.

The count of this clonotype is one. The V and J genes are TRBV19 and TRBJ1-1, with D tentatively TRBD1 (6 bases). CDR1 is LNHDA and CDR2 is SQIVND in the germline V gene (reference sequence). This CDR3 has 15 amino acids. V lost 6 bases to trimming and J lost 3 bases, with 17 bases between them. CDR3 sequence (DNA): TGTGCCAGTAGGCTGCTTCGACAGGCCGACACTGAAGCTTTCTTT. It specifies CASRLLRQADTEAFF.

This clonotype was detected only a few times. V and J are TRBV20-1 and TRBJ2-7; D possibly matches TRBD1 or TRBD2 (6 bases each). CDR3 length: 13 amino acids. V was pared by 6 bases and J by 2 bases, with 14 bases between. Germline CDR1 DFQATT, CDR2 SNEGSKA (reference sequence). DNA of the CDR3: TGCAGTGCAGAGGGGGGTATGGCCTACGAGCAGTACTTC. This translates into CSAEGGMAYEQYF.

The chain carries TRBV7-2 and TRBJ2-5; tentatively, D is TRBD1 (5 bases). Germline V lookup: CDR1 SGHTA, CDR2 FQGNSA. Trimming pared 7 bases from V and 5 bases from J, leaving 17 bases between. The CDR3 extends over 14 amino acids. The CDR3 sequence is CASTLEAAGETQYF. CDR3 nucleotides: TGTGCCAGCACCCTTGAGGCAGCAGGGGAGACCCAGTACTTC.

The rearrangement joins TRBV15 to TRBJ1-6, with 8 bases aligning to TRBD1. CDR1 is LNHNV and CDR2 is YYDKDF in the germline V gene (reference sequence). V was clipped by 8 bases and J by 10 bases; unmatched bases: 10. The CDR3 spans 14 residues. The CDR3 protein is CATQRQGPNSPLHF. In DNA form, the CDR3 reads TGTGCCACCCAACGACAGGGGCCAAACTCACCCCTCCACTTT.